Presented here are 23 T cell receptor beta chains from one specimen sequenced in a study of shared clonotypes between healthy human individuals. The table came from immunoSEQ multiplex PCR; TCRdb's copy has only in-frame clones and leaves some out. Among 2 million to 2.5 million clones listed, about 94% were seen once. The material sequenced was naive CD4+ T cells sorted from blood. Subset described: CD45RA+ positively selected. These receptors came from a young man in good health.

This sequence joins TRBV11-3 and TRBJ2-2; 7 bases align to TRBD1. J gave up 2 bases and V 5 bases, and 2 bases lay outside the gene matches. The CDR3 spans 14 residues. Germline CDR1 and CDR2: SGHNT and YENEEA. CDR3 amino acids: CASSRQGNTGELFF. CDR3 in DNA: TGTGCCAGCAGCCGACAGGGAAACACCGGGGAGCTGTTTTTT. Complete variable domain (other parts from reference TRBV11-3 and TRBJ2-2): EAGVVQSPRYKIIEKKQPVAFWCNPISGHNTLYWYLQNLGQGPELLIRYENEEAVDDSQLPKDRFSAERLKGVDSTLKIQPAELGDSAVYLCASSRQGNTGELFFGEGSRLTVL.

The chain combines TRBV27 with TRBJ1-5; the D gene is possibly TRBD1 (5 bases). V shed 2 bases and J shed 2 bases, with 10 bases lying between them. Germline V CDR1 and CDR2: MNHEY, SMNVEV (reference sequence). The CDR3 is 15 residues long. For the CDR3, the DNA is TGTGCCAGCAGTTTAAATGGGGCAGGCAATCAGCCCCAGCATTTT. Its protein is CASSLNGAGNQPQHF.

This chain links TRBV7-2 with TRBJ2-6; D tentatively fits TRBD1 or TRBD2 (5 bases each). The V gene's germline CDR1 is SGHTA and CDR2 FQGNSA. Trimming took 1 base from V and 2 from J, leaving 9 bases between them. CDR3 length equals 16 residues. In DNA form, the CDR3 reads TGTGCCAGCAGCTTAGTAGGGACCCCTGGGGCCAACGTCCTGACTTTC. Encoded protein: CASSLVGTPGANVLTF.

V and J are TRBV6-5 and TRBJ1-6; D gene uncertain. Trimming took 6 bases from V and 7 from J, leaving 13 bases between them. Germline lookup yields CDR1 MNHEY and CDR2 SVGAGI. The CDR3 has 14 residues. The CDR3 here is CASSTGRPNSPLHF. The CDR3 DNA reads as TGTGCCAGCAGCACCGGACGGCCCAATTCACCCCTCCACTTT.

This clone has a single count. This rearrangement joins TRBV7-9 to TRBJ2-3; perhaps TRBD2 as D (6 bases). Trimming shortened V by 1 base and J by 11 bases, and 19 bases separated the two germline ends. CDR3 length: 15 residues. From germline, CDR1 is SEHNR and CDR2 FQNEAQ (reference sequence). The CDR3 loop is CASSLESLRGIKQYF. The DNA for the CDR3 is TGTGCCAGCAGCTTAGAGTCCCTACGGGGGATAAAGCAGTATTTT.

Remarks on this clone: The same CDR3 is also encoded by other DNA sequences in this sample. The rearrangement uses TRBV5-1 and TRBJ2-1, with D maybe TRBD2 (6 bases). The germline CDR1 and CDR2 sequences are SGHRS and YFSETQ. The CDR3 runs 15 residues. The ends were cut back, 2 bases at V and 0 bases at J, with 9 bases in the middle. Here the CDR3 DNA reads TGCGCCAGCAGCTTTAGCGGTAGCTCCTACAATGAGCAGTTCTTC. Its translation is CASSFSGSSYNEQFF.

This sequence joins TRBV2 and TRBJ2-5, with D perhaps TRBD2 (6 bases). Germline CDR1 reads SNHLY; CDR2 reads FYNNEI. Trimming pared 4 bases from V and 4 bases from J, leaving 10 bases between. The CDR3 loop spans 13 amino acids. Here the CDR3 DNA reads TGTGCCAGCAGTGTAATAGCGGCAGAGACCCAGTACTTC. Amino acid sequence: CASSVIAAETQYF. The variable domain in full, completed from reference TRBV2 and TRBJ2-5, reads EPEVTQTPSHQVTQMGQEVILRCVPISNHLYFYWYRQILGQKVEFLVSFYNNEISEKSEIFDDQFSVERPDGSNFTLKIRSTKLEDSAMYFCASSVIAAETQYFGPGTRLLVL.

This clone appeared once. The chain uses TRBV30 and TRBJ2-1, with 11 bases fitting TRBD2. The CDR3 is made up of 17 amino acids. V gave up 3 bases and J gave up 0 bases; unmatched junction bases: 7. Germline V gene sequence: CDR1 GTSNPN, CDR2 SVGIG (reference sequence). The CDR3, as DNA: TGTGCCTGGAGCCAGACTAGCGGGACGCCCTCCTACAATGAGCAGTTCTTC. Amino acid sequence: CAWSQTSGTPSYNEQFF. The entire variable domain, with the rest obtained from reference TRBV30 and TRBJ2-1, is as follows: SQTIHQWPATLVQPVGSPLSLECTVEGTSNPNLYWYRQAAGRGLQLLFYSVGIGQISSEVPQNLSASRPQDRQFILSSKKLLLSDSGFYLCAWSQTSGTPSYNEQFFGPGTRLTVL.

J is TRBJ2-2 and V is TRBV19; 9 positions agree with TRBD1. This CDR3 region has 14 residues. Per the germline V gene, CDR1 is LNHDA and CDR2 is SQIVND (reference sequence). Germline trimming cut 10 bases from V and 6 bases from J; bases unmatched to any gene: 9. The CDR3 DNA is TGTGCCACCCGACAGGGGGTCTGGGCCGGGGAGCTGTTTTTT. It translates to CATRQGVWAGELFF.

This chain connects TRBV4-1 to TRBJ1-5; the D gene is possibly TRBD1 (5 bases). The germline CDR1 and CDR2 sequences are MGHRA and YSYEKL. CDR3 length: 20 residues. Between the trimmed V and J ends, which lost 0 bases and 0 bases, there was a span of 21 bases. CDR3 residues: CASSQDRGAGGVYSNQPQHF. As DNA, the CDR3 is TGCGCCAGCAGCCAAGATAGGGGTGCCGGGGGAGTATATAGCAATCAGCCCCAGCATTTT.

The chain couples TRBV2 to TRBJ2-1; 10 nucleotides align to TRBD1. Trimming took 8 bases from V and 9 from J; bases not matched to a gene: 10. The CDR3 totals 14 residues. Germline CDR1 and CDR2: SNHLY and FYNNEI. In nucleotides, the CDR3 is TGTGCCAGCCCCCCGGGACAGGGGCCGGGTGAGCAGTTCTTC. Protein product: CASPPGQGPGEQFF.

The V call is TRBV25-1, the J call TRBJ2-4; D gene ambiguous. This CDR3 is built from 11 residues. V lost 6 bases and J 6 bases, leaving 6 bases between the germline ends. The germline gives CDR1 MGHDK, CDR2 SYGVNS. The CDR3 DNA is TGTGCCAGCAGCGAGAGAAACATTCAGTACTTC. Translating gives CASSERNIQYF. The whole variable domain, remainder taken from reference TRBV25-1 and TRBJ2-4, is EADIYQTPRYLVIGTGKKITLECSQTMGHDKMYWYQQDPGMELHLIHYSYGVNSTEKGDLSSESTVSRIRTEHFPLTLESARPSHTSQYLCASSERNIQYFGAGTRLSVL.

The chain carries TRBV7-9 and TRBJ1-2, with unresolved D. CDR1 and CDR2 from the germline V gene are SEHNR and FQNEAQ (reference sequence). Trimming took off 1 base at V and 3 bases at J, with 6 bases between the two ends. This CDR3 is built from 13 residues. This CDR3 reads CASSLGTDYGYTF. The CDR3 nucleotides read TGTGCCAGCAGCTTAGGAACAGACTATGGCTACACCTTC. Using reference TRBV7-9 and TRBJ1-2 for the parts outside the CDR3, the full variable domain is DTGVSQNPRHKITKRGQNVTFRCDPISEHNRLYWYRQTLGQGPEFLTYFQNEAQLEKSRLLSDRFSAERPKGSFSTLEIQRTEQGDSAMYLCASSLGTDYGYTFGSGTRLTVV.

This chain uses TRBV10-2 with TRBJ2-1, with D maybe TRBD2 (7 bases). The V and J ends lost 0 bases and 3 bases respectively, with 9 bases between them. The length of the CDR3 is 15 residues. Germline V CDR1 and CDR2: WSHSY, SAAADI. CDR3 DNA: TGCGCCAGCAGTGAGTCGCGGGGGCACTACAATGAGCAGTTCTTC. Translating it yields CASSESRGHYNEQFF.

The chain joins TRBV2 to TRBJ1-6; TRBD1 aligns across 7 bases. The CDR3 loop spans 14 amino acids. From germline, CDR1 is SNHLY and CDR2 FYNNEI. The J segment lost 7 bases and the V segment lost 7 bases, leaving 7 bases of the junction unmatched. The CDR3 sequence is CASKTDRRNSPLHF. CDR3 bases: TGTGCCAGCAAAACGGACAGGCGGAATTCACCCCTCCACTTT.

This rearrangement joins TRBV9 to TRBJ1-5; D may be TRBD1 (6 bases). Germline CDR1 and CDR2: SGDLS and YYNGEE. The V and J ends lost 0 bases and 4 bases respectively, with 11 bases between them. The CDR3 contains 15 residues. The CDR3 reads CASSVEGQMNQPQHF. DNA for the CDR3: TGTGCCAGCAGCGTAGAAGGACAGATGAATCAGCCCCAGCATTTT.

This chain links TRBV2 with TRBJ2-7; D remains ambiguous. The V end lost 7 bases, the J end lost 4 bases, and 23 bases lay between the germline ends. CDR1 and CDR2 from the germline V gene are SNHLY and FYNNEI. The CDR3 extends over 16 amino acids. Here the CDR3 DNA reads TGTGCCAGCACCTATCTAAACAGTGGGGTGAGGTACGAGCAGTACTTC. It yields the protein CASTYLNSGVRYEQYF.

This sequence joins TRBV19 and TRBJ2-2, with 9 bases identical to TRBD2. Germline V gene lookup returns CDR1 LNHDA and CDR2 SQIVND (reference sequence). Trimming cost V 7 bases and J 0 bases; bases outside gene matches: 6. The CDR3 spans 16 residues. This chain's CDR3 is CASTGSGRANTGELFF. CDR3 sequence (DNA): TGTGCCAGTACCGGTAGCGGGAGAGCGAACACCGGGGAGCTGTTTTTT.

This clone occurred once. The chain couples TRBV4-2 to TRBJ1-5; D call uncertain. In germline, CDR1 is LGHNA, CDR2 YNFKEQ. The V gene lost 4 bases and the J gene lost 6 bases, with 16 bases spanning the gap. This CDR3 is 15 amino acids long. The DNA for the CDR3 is TGTGCCAGCAGCCGCGTCAGTGCCGACGGTCAGCCCCAGCATTTT. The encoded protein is CASSRVSADGQPQHF.

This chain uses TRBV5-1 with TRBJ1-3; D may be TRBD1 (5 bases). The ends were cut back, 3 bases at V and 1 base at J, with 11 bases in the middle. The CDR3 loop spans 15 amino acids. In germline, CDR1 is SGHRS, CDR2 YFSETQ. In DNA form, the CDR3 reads TGCGCCAGCAGCTACCGAGGGGATTCTGGAAACACCATATATTTT. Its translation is CASSYRGDSGNTIYF.

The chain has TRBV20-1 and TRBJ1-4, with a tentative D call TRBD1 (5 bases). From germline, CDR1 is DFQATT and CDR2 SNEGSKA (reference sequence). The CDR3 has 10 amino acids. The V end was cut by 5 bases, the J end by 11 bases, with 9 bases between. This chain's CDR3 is CSAWGGKLFF. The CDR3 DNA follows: TGCAGTGCTTGGGGGGGTAAACTGTTTTTT.

This CDR3 reads CASSLVQTLGNTIYF. CDR3 bases: TGTGCCAGCAGCTTGGTACAGACCCTTGGAAACACCATATATTTT. This chain links TRBV5-6 with TRBJ1-3; no definite D call. The germline gives CDR1 SGHDT, CDR2 YYEEEE. The CDR3 runs 15 residues. Deletions cut 0 bases from V and 3 bases from J, with 10 bases between.

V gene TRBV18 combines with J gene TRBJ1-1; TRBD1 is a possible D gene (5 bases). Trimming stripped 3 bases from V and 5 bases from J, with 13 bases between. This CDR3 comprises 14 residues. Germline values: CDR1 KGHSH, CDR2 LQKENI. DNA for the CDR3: TGTGCCAGCTCACCGATGGGCGAGGGGACTGAAGCTTTCTTT. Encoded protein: CASSPMGEGTEAFF.